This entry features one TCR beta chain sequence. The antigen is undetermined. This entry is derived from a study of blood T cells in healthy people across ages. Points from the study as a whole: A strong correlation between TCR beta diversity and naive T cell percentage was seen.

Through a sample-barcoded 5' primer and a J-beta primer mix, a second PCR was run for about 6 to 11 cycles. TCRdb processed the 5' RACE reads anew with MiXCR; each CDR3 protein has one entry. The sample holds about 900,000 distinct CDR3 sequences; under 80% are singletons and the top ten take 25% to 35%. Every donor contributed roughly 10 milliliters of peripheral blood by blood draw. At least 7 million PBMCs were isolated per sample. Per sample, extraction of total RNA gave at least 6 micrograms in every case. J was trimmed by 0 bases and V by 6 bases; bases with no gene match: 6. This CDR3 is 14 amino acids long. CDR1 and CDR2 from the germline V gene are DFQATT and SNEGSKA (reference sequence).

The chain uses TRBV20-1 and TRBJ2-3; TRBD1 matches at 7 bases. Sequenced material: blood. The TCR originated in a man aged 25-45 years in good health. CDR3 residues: CSALDRASTDTQYF. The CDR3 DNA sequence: TGCAGTGCCCTCGACAGGGCCAGCACAGATACGCAGTATTTT.